This T cell receptor beta chain was captured by sequencing in a study of regulatory T cells in long-lasting Graves disease. This clonotype was counted at least ten times. Library construction for TCR beta used iRepertoire HTBI primers and Arm-PCR of CDR3 regions. Each CDR3 protein is one row after TCRdb ran MiXCR on the multiplex PCR reads. The data hold over 300,000 distinct CDR3 sequences, with about a sixth observed a single time. As to time point: newly diagnosed GD, antithyroid drugs for less than 3 months. Extracted PBMC RNA gave rise to the TCR library. V was shortened by 1 base and J by 4 bases, with 20 bases between the two germline ends. The CDR3 has 18 residues.

Sequencing used peripheral blood mononuclear cells (PBMCs), obtained at new diagnosis, from a patient treated with antithyroid drugs. The clonotype comes from a female donor with Graves disease. This chain uses TRBV12-3 or TRBV12-4 with TRBJ1-3, with a tentative D call TRBD1 (5 bases). The CDR3 DNA is TGTGCCAGCAGTTTAGTTCTTGGAGGCGGGGGGTACGGAAACACCATATATTTT. Amino acid sequence: CASSLVLGGGGYGNTIYF.